This TCR beta chain comes out of a study of T-cell reconstitution after alpha-beta-depleted transplantation in children. The study's findings and limits: In some patients, recipient T cells and intrathymic progenitors surviving conditioning explained high day-60 diversity. The authors attributed T-cell counts and diversity one year after transplant mostly to newly produced T cells. Expanded graft clones, several hundred of them, were reportedly the source of alpha-beta T cells about two months after transplant.

This CDR3 contains 14 residues. V gave up 5 bases and J gave up 2 bases, with 12 bases separating them. CDR1 is SSHAT, CDR2 FNYEAQ, per germline (reference sequence). Turning to this clonotype: Its antigen is unidentified.

Unique molecular identifiers were incorporated during preparation of the TCRbeta library. One entry per CDR3 protein results from TCRdb running MiXCR on the PCR reads. There are about a million distinct CDR3 sequences in the sample; roughly 29% occur only once, and about 28% lies in the top ten. The TCR sequence derives from a boy under two years old who had a stem cell transplant for SCID, so the T cells may come from the graft donor. This material consisted of PBMCs, mostly from graft donor cells, taken 360 days after TCRalphabeta/CD19-depleted stem cell transplant. This chain connects TRBV7-7 to TRBJ2-5; D uncertain. In DNA form, the CDR3 reads TGTGCCAGCAGCCCCACAGCTACACAAGAGACCCAGTACTTC. This encodes CASSPTATQETQYF.